Given below is one T cell receptor (beta chain) in context. This entry belongs to a study of human T cells and chemical hapten exposure. Regarding time point: patch test 1, 2 weeks after DPC sensitization. As for treatment: therapeutic diphenylcyclopropenone sensitization with weekly scalp DPC. Between the trimmed V and J ends, which lost 3 bases and 2 bases, there was a span of 11 bases. Germline V gives CDR1 KGHSH, CDR2 LQKENI. The CDR3 is 15 amino acids. Each CDR3 protein gets one entry after TCRdb re-called the RACE reads with MiXCR. The table records 75,000 to 95,000 distinct CDR3 sequences, 12% of them present only once.

This receptor was obtained from a woman aged 55 to 70 with alopecia areata. Some clones in this sample may be carry-over from other donors' samples. Sample: whole blood, taken in connection with sensitization to the hapten diphenylcyclopropenone (DPC). The chain uses TRBV18 and TRBJ2-1; possibly TRBD1 for D (5 bases). CDR3 amino acids: CASSPLIGAYNEQFF. CDR3 coding DNA: TGTGCCAGCTCACCGTTAATAGGGGCCTACAATGAGCAGTTCTTC.